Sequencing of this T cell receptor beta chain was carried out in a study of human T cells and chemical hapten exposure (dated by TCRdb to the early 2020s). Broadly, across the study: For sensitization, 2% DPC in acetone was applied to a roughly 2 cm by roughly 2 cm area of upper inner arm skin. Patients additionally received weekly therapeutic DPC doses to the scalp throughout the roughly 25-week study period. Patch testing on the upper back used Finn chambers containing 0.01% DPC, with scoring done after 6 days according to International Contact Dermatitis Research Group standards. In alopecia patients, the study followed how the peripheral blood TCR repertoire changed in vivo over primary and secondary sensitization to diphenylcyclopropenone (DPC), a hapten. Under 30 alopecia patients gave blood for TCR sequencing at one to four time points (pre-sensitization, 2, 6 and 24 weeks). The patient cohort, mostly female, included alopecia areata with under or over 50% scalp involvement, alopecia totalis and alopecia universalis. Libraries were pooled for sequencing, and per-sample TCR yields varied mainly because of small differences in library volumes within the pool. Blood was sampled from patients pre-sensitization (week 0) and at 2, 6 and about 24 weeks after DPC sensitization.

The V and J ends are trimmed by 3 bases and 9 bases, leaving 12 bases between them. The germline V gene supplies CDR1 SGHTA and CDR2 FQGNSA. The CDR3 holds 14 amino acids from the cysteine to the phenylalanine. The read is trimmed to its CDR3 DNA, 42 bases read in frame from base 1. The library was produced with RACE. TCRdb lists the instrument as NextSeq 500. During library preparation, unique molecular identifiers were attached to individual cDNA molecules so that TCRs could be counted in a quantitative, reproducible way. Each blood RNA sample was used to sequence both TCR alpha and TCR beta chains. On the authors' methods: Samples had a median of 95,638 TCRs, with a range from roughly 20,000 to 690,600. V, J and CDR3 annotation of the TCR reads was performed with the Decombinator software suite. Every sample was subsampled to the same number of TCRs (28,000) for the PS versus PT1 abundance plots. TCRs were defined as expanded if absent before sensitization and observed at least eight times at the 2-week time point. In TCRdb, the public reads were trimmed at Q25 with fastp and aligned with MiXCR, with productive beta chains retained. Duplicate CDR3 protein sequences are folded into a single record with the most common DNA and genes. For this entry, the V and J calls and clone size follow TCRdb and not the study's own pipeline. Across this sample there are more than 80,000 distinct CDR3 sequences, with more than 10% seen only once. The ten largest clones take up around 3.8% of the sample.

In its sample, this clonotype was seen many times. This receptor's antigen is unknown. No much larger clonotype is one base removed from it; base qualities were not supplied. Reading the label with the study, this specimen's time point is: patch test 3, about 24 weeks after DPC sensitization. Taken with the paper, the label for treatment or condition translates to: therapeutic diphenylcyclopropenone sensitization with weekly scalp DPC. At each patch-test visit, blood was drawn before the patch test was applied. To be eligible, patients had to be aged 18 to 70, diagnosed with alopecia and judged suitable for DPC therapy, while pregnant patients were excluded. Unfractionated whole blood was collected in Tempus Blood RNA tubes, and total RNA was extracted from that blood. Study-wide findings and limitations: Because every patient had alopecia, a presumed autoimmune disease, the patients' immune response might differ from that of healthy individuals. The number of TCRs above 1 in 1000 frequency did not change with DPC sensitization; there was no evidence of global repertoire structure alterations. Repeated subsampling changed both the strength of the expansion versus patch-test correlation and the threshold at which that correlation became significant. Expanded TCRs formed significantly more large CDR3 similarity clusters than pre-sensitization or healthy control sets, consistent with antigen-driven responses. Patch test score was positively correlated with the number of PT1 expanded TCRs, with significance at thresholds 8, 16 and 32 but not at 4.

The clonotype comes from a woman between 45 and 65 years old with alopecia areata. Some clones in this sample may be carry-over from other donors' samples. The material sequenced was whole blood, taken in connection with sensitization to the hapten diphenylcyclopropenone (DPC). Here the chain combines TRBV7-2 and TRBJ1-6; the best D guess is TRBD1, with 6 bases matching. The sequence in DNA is TGTGCCAGCAGCTTCAACAGGGTGGGTTCACCCCTCCACTTT. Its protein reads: CASSFNRVGSPLHF.